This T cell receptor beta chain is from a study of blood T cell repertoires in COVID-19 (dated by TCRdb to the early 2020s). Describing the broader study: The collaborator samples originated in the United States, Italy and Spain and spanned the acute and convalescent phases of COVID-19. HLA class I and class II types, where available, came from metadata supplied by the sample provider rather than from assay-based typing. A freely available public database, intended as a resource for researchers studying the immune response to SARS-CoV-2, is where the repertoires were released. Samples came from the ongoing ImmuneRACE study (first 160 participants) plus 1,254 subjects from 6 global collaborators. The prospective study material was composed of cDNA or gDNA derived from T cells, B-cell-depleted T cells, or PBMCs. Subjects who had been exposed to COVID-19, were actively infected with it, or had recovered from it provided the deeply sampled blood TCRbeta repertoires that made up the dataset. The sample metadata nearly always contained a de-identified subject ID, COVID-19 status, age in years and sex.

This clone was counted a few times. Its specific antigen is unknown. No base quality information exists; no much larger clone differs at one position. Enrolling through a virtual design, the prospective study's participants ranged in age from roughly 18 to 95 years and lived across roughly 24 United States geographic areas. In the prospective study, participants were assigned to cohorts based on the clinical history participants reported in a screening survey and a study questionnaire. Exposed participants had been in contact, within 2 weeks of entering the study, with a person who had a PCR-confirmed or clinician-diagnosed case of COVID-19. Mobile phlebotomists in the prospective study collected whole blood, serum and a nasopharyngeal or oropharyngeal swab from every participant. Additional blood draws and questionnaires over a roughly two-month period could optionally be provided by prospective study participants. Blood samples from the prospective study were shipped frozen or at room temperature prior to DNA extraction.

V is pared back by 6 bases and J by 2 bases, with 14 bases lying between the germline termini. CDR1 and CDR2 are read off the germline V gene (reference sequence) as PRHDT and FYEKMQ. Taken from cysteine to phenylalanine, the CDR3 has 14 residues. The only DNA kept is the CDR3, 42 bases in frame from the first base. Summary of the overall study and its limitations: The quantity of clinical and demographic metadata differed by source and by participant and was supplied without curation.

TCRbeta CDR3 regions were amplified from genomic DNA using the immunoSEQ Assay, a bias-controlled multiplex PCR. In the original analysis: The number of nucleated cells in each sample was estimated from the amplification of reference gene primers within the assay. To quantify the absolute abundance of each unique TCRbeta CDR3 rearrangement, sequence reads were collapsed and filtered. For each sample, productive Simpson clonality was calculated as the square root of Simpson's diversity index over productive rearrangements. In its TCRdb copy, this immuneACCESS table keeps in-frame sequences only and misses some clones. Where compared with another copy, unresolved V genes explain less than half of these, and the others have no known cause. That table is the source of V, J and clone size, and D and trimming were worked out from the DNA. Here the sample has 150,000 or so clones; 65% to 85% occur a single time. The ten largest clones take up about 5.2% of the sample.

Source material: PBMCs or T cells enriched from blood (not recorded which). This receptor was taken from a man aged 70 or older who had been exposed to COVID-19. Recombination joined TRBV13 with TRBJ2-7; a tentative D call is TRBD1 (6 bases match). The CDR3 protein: CASSPQGVPYEQYF. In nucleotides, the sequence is TGTGCCAGCAGTCCACAGGGAGTACCCTACGAGCAGTACTTC.